Presented here are 5 T cell receptor beta chains from one specimen sequenced in a study of blood T cell repertoires in COVID-19. Measured with immunoSEQ multiplex PCR; TCRdb has only the in-frame clones, and not every one. The sample has 200,000 to 250,000 clones, more than 85% seen once. The source material was peripheral blood. Receptor source: a man between 60 and 70 years old with COVID-19, enrolled during active disease.

The V gene is TRBV7-2, the J gene TRBJ2-2, with D possibly being TRBD2 (6 bases). The CDR3 covers 15 residues. Trimming took 2 bases from V and 1 from J, leaving 8 bases between them. The V gene's germline CDR1 is SGHTA and CDR2 FQGNSA. The CDR3 sequence: CASSLNGRNTGELFF. The CDR3 region has the DNA TGTGCCAGCAGCTTAAACGGGAGGAACACCGGGGAGCTGTTTTTT.

The chain combines TRBV5-5 with TRBJ1-5; D is possibly TRBD1 (6 bases). Germline V CDR1 and CDR2: SGHKS, YYEKEE (reference sequence). V was cut by 3 bases and J by 1 base, with 11 bases left in between. The CDR3 sequence is 15 residues long. The CDR3 region has the DNA TGTGCCAGCAGCTCACAGACAGGAAGCAATCAGCCCCAGCATTTT. Translating gives CASSSQTGSNQPQHF.

CDR3 sequence reads: CASSPTRGASSDTGELFF. Written as DNA, the CDR3 is TGTGCCAGCAGCCCGACTCGTGGGGCCTCCTCGGACACCGGGGAGCTGTTTTTT. This chain uses TRBV14 with TRBJ2-2, with D perhaps TRBD1 (5 bases). Germline loops: CDR1 SGHDN, CDR2 FVKESK. V was clipped by 4 bases and J by 3 bases, with 21 bases between them. The CDR3 is 18 residues long.

The rearrangement links TRBV30 to TRBJ1-1; a possible D gene is TRBD1 (5 bases). This CDR3 region has 12 residues. The ends were cut back, 0 bases at V and 7 bases at J, with 9 bases in the middle. CDR1 is GTSNPN, CDR2 SVGIG, per germline (reference sequence). The DNA of the CDR3 is TGTGCCTGGAGTGTAAGCGGGGGTGAAGCTTTCTTT. Protein product: CAWSVSGGEAFF.

The chain recombines TRBV5-1 with TRBJ2-1; D may be TRBD2 (6 bases). The germline CDR1 and CDR2 sequences are SGHRS and YFSETQ. The CDR3 length is 14 residues. V lost 0 bases, J lost 5 bases, and 9 bases lay in between. The CDR3 nucleotides read TGCGCCAGCAGCTTGGACCGGAGGGACAATGAGCAGTTCTTC. This encodes CASSLDRRDNEQFF.